This is a list of T cell receptor beta chains from one sample in a study of T-cell memory formation after mild COVID-19. TCRdb passed the 5' RACE reads through MiXCR, listing each CDR3 protein once. This sample has 300,000 to 400,000 distinct CDR3 sequences, with approximately 15% found just once. Sequencing was done on a sample of PBMCs or a T cell subset sorted from them (not recorded which). The receptors here all came from a man younger than 35 who had mild COVID-19 (a few samples of this study predate the infection). Cell type and time point are not known. The CDR3 runs from the conserved cysteine through the conserved F or W. The D gene is left open where the match is weak. The size entry is marked missing in some rows and otherwise reads once, few, many or a size class.

v_call	clone_size	d_call	j_call	cdr3_length	cdr3_aa	cdr3_nt
TRBV28	-	-	TRBJ1-2	14	CATSPQHTNYGYTF	TGTGCCACCAGTCCCCAGCATACTAACTATGGCTACACCTTC
TRBV5-1	-	-	TRBJ1-5	15	CASSLDTLDGQPQHF	TGCGCCAGCAGCCTTGACACCCTGGACGGCCAGCCCCAGCATTTT
TRBV20-1	many	-	TRBJ1-6	13	CSANFGPNSPLHF	TGCAGTGCTAACTTCGGGCCCAATTCACCCCTCCACTTT
TRBV5-1	-	-	TRBJ1-1	17	CASSLGGLESGIPEAFF	TGCGCCAGCAGCTTGGGGGGTCTGGAATCGGGGATACCTGAAGCTTTCTTT
TRBV20-1	few	-	TRBJ2-5	13	CSALDGRLGAQYF	TGCAGTGCTTTGGACGGCCGTCTAGGGGCCCAGTACTTC
TRBV10-3	-	TRBD2	TRBJ2-5	15	CAISLLAGSPETQYF	TGTGCCATCTCTTTACTAGCGGGGAGCCCTGAGACCCAGTACTTC
TRBV5-1	-	-	TRBJ2-3	15	CASSLESLRSDTQYF	TGCGCCAGCAGCTTGGAAAGCCTGAGGTCTGATACGCAGTATTTT
TRBV5-1	-	TRBD1	TRBJ2-7	16	CASSLGPMGQGYEQYF	TGCGCCAGCAGCTTGGGGCCGATGGGACAGGGTTACGAGCAGTACTTC
TRBV4-3	-	TRBD2	TRBJ2-1	15	CASTSRGVGVNEQFF	TGCGCCAGCACCTCTCGGGGGGTCGGGGTAAATGAGCAGTTCTTC
TRBV7-2	-	-	TRBJ2-1	13	CASSLKEGLGAFF	TGTGCCAGCAGCTTGAAGGAGGGGCTGGGGGCGTTCTTC
TRBV7-2	many	-	TRBJ2-7	14	CASSPVRSGYEQYF	TGTGCCAGCAGCCCAGTGCGGAGCGGATACGAGCAGTACTTC
TRBV10-2	few	-	TRBJ2-7	13	CASSTAGMEGQYF	TGCGCCAGCAGTACCGCAGGGATGGAGGGGCAGTACTTC
TRBV4-1	-	-	TRBJ1-5	16	CASSQDSGTVHQPQHF	TGCGCCAGCAGCCAAGATAGTGGAACAGTCCATCAGCCCCAGCATTTT
TRBV4-3	few	TRBD2	TRBJ2-1	16	CASSQNPSGTYNEQFF	TGCGCCAGCAGCCAGAACCCTAGCGGGACTTACAATGAGCAGTTCTTC
TRBV6-5	-	TRBD1	TRBJ1-3	14	CASRPTGAGNTIYF	TGTGCCAGCAGGCCCACAGGGGCTGGAAACACCATATATTTT
TRBV4-2	few	-	TRBJ1-6	16	CASSQDFGAQNSPLHF	TGTGCCAGCAGCCAAGATTTCGGGGCCCAGAATTCACCCCTCCACTTT
TRBV12-3/TRBV12-4	few	TRBD2	TRBJ2-3	16	CASSYLAGPQILSQYF	TGTGCCAGCAGTTACCTAGCGGGGCCGCAAATCCTATCGCAGTATTTT
TRBV6-2/TRBV6-3	-	-	TRBJ1-1	18	CASTIARMTNRIDTEAFF	TGTGCCAGCACTATAGCCCGCATGACTAACAGGATCGACACTGAAGCTTTCTTT
TRBV7-2	many	TRBD2	TRBJ2-2	18	CASSLEGLAGGRTGELFF	TGTGCCAGCAGCTTAGAGGGACTAGCGGGGGGGCGCACCGGGGAGCTGTTTTTT
TRBV5-1	-	TRBD1	TRBJ1-1	16	CASSLGPQGAITEAFF	TGCGCCAGCAGCTTGGGACCGCAGGGGGCGATCACTGAAGCTTTCTTT
TRBV29-1	few	-	TRBJ2-1	14	CSVEGLDSYNEQFF	TGCAGCGTCGAGGGGCTAGACTCCTACAATGAGCAGTTCTTC
TRBV6-5	few	-	TRBJ1-1	15	CASSYGRVRWTEAFF	TGTGCCAGCAGTTACGGAAGGGTACGGTGGACTGAAGCTTTCTTT
TRBV20-1	few	-	TRBJ1-4	13	CSAYGQGEEKLFF	TGCAGTGCCTACGGGCAGGGAGAAGAAAAACTGTTTTTT
TRBV6-1	few	-	TRBJ2-1	10	CATIVQGPVF	TGTGCCACCATTGTGCAAGGCCCGGTCTTC
TRBV5-1	many	-	TRBJ2-7	15	CASSSAEASYYEQYF	TGCGCCAGCAGCTCCGCTGAGGCTAGCTACTACGAGCAGTACTTC
TRBV18	few	TRBD1	TRBJ1-1	15	CASSPDRNRGTEAFF	TGTGCCAGCTCCCCTGATCGAAACAGGGGCACTGAAGCTTTCTTT
TRBV4-1	few	-	TRBJ1-5	15	CASSQDSLSNQPQHF	TGCGCCAGCAGCCAAGATTCCCTCAGCAATCAGCCCCAGCATTTT
TRBV23-1	few	TRBD2	TRBJ2-5	14	CASSHRGGQETQYF	TGCGCCAGCAGTCATCGGGGGGGCCAAGAGACCCAGTACTTC
TRBV6-5	-	-	TRBJ1-3	13	CASSESPGNTIYF	TGTGCCAGCAGTGAAAGCCCGGGAAACACCATATATTTT
TRBV20-1	-	-	TRBJ1-2	13	CSAPTGENYGYTF	TGCAGTGCTCCTACAGGAGAGAACTATGGCTACACCTTC
TRBV5-1	few	-	TRBJ2-7	14	CASSFGDNFDEQYF	TGCGCCAGCAGTTTCGGGGATAACTTCGACGAGCAGTACTTC
TRBV5-1	-	TRBD1	TRBJ2-2	14	CASSRDRGTGELFF	TGCGCCAGCAGCCGGGACAGGGGCACCGGGGAGCTGTTTTTT
TRBV18	-	-	TRBJ1-5	13	CASSLRDAQPQHF	TGTGCCAGCTCACTACGGGACGCTCAGCCCCAGCATTTT
TRBV6-6	few	-	TRBJ1-2	16	CASSYSGEQVRGGYTF	TGTGCCAGCAGTTACTCAGGGGAACAGGTTCGGGGTGGCTACACCTTC
TRBV4-1	many	TRBD1	TRBJ1-4	15	CASSHSGTGSGKLFF	TGCGCCAGCAGCCATTCCGGGACAGGGTCCGGAAAACTGTTTTTT
TRBV29-1	-	-	TRBJ2-7	14	CSVDFRISVYEQYF	TGCAGCGTTGACTTCCGCATTTCCGTTTACGAGCAGTACTTC
TRBV7-2	few	-	TRBJ2-1	12	CASSTQDIEQFF	TGTGCCAGCAGCACACAGGATATCGAGCAGTTCTTC
TRBV7-6	many	-	TRBJ2-7	14	CASSRQTGTYEQYF	TGTGCCAGCAGCAGACAGACCGGGACCTACGAGCAGTACTTC
TRBV4-3	-	-	TRBJ2-3	13	CASSQESADTQYF	TGCGCCAGCAGCCAAGAGTCGGCAGATACGCAGTATTTT
TRBV5-6	few	-	TRBJ2-3	14	CASSSPRATDTQYF	TGTGCCAGCAGCTCGCCCCGGGCCACAGATACGCAGTATTTT